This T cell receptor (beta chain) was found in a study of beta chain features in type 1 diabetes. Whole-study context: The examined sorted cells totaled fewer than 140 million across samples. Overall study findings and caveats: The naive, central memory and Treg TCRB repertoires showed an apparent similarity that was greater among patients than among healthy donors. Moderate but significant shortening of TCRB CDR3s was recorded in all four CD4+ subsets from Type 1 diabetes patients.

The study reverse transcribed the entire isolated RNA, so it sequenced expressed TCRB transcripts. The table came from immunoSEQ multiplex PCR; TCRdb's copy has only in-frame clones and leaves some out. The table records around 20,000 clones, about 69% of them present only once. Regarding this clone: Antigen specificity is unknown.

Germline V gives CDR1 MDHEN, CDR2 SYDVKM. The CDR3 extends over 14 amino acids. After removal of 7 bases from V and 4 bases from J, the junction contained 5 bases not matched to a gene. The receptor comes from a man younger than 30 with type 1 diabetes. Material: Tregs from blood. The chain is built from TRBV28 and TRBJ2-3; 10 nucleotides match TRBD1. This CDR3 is CASNNGQGADTQYF. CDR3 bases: TGTGCCAGCAATAACGGACAGGGGGCAGATACGCAGTATTTT.